One sample yielded the 27 T cell receptor beta chains listed below, sequenced in a study of blood T cell repertoires in COVID-19 (dated by TCRdb to the early 2020s). The library was generated by the immunoSEQ multiplex PCR assay. TCRdb obtained this table from immuneACCESS and retained in-frame rearrangements with V and J assigned. These tables miss some clones; where compared with another copy, unresolved V genes account for less than half of the shortfall, and the remainder is unexplained. In all, the sample holds hundreds of thousands of clones, and 92% of those were seen once. Together, the top ten hold around 0.84% of the sample. Sequenced: peripheral blood. Receptor source: a man in his sixties with COVID-19, enrolled during active disease.

The chain carries TRBV18 and TRBJ2-7; 12 nucleotides line up with TRBD1. The germline V gene has CDR1 KGHSH and CDR2 LQKENI. J lost 5 bases, V lost 6 bases, and 11 bases had no gene match. The CDR3 sequence is 16 residues long. The CDR3 DNA is TGTGCCAGCTCGCCCGGAACCGGGACAGGGGGCGACGAGCAGTACTTC. Translating it yields CASSPGTGTGGDEQYF. The whole variable domain, remainder taken from reference TRBV18 and TRBJ2-7, is NAGVMQNPRHLVRRRGQEARLRCSPMKGHSHVYWYRQLPEEGLKFMVYLQKENIIDESGMPKERFSAEFPKEGPSILRIQQVVRGDSAAYFCASSPGTGTGGDEQYFGPGTRLTVT.

The chain joins TRBV2 to TRBJ2-1; 12 positions agree with TRBD1. The V gene end was trimmed by 7 bases and the J gene end by 8 bases; junction bases not matched to a gene: 3. Germline assignment: CDR1 SNHLY and CDR2 FYNNEI. CDR3 length equals 13 residues. The CDR3 DNA sequence: TGTGCCAGCACGGGACAGGGGGCTCATGAGCAGTTCTTC. Translating gives CASTGQGAHEQFF.

V and J are TRBV5-1 and TRBJ1-1; D remains ambiguous. The V and J ends lost 1 base and 4 bases respectively, with 14 bases between them. Germline V gives CDR1 SGHRS, CDR2 YFSETQ. This CDR3 has 15 amino acids. The CDR3 spells CASSLMVQSGTEAFF. CDR3 sequence (DNA): TGCGCCAGCAGCTTGATGGTCCAGTCGGGCACTGAAGCTTTCTTT.

The V call is TRBV4-3, the J call TRBJ1-2; D is unclear. Germline V gives CDR1 LGHNA, CDR2 YSLEER. The CDR3 length is 13 residues. The V end lost 0 bases, the J end lost 2 bases, and 4 bases lay between the germline ends. The CDR3 loop is CASSQDQNYGYTF. CDR3 sequence (DNA): TGCGCCAGCAGCCAAGATCAGAACTATGGCTACACCTTC.

The gene calls are TRBV2 and TRBJ1-6, with D possibly being TRBD1 (6 bases). Trimming pared 7 bases from V and 6 bases from J, leaving 13 bases between. The CDR3 loop spans 14 amino acids. Germline values: CDR1 SNHLY, CDR2 FYNNEI. In DNA form, the CDR3 reads TGTGCCAGCACTACGTCAGGGGTTAATTCACCCCTCCACTTT. Its protein is CASTTSGVNSPLHF.

The V gene is TRBV6-2 or TRBV6-3, the J gene TRBJ1-1; 7 nucleotides align to TRBD1. The ends lost 5 bases at V and 1 base at J; junction bases unmatched: 7. Looked up from germline, CDR1 is MNHEY and CDR2 is SVGEGT. There are 15 residues in the CDR3. CDR3 DNA: TGTGCCAGCAGTACCCGACAGGGACCGAACACTGAAGCTTTCTTT. Its protein product is CASSTRQGPNTEAFF.

The V gene is TRBV7-8, the J gene TRBJ2-1; D is unclear. CDR1 is SGHVS and CDR2 is FQNEAQ in the germline V gene. V was cut by 9 bases and J by 0 bases, with 12 bases left in between. The CDR3 consists of 14 residues. DNA of the CDR3: TGTGCCAGTAGGCAGCCTAGCTCCTACAATGAGCAGTTCTTC. Translating it yields CASRQPSSYNEQFF.

The chain employs TRBV28 and TRBJ1-4; 7 bases match TRBD1. Germline CDR1 is MDHEN and CDR2 is SYDVKM. The CDR3 loop spans 14 amino acids. V lost 9 bases, J lost 8 bases, and 12 bases stayed unmatched. CDR3 sequence (DNA): TGTGCCAGTGAGGGGGCGCAAGGAAGCGAAAAACTGTTTTTT. Encoded protein: CASEGAQGSEKLFF.

The CDR3 here is CAWSVRTGTNEKLFF. CDR3 DNA: TGTGCCTGGAGTGTTAGGACAGGGACTAATGAAAAACTGTTTTTT. The V call is TRBV30, the J call TRBJ1-4; 8 bases are a match to TRBD1. The V gene's germline CDR1 is GTSNPN and CDR2 SVGIG (reference sequence). Trimming cost V 0 bases and J 2 bases; bases outside gene matches: 2. This CDR3 has 15 residues.

This clone appeared once. The rearrangement uses TRBV2 and TRBJ2-4; D not resolved. CDR3 length equals 14 residues. The germline V and J ends were trimmed by 4 bases and 2 bases, with 9 bases remaining between them. Germline V lookup: CDR1 SNHLY, CDR2 FYNNEI. CDR3 protein: CASSVATSKNIQYF. In DNA, the CDR3 is TGTGCCAGCAGTGTTGCTACCTCCAAAAACATTCAGTACTTC. Complete variable domain (other parts from reference TRBV2 and TRBJ2-4): EPEVTQTPSHQVTQMGQEVILRCVPISNHLYFYWYRQILGQKVEFLVSFYNNEISEKSEIFDDQFSVERPDGSNFTLKIRSTKLEDSAMYFCASSVATSKNIQYFGAGTRLSVL.

This rearrangement joins TRBV7-9 to TRBJ1-6; D is ambiguous. Trimming removed 1 base from V and 7 bases from J, with 14 bases in between. CDR3 length equals 16 residues. Per germline, CDR1 SEHNR and CDR2 FQNEAQ (reference sequence). For the CDR3, the DNA is TGTGCCAGCAGCTTAGGTGCTTTACTCCTGAATTCACCCCTCCACTTT. Its translation is CASSLGALLLNSPLHF.

This clone was counted only a few times. V gene TRBV7-9 combines with J gene TRBJ2-7; D call uncertain. Per the germline V gene, CDR1 is SEHNR and CDR2 is FQNEAQ (reference sequence). The CDR3 extends over 14 amino acids. V was pared by 1 base and J by 2 bases, with 9 bases between. CDR3 in DNA: TGTGCCAGCAGCTTAGGAGACTGGGCCTACGAGCAGTACTTC. Translation: CASSLGDWAYEQYF.

V gene TRBV6-4 combines with J gene TRBJ2-2, with 7 bases lining up with TRBD1. CDR1 is MRHNA and CDR2 is SNTAGT in the germline V gene. The CDR3 totals 15 residues. Losses at the gene ends were 5 bases for V and 0 bases for J; bases not matched to a gene: 3. The chain's CDR3 is CASSRDRANTGELFF. In DNA form, the CDR3 reads TGTGCCAGCAGTCGTGACAGGGCGAACACCGGGGAGCTGTTTTTT.

V is TRBV7-2 and J is TRBJ2-7; 8 bases line up with TRBD2. Germline V gene lookup returns CDR1 SGHTA and CDR2 FQGNSA. The CDR3 has 14 amino acids. Trimming at V came to 7 bases and at J to 4 bases, leaving 9 bases not matched to a gene. The CDR3, as DNA: TGTGCCAGCACCCCAGCGGGAGTTAGTTACGAGCAGTACTTC. Its protein product is CASTPAGVSYEQYF.

As DNA, the CDR3 is TGCGCCAGCAGCCAAACCAGAAACTATGGCTACACCTTC. Translating it yields CASSQTRNYGYTF. The chain recombines TRBV4-3 with TRBJ1-2; D gene ambiguous. This CDR3 is 13 amino acids long. Germline CDR1 LGHNA, CDR2 YSLEER. V lost 2 bases to trimming and J lost 2 bases, with 6 bases between them.

The gene calls are TRBV4-3 and TRBJ2-4; possibly TRBD1 for D (6 bases). The length of the CDR3 is 17 residues. V lost 0 bases and J lost 7, with 19 bases in between. Germline V lookup: CDR1 LGHNA, CDR2 YSLEER. Here the CDR3 reads CASSQDRDTQAGNIQYF. CDR3 in DNA: TGCGCCAGCAGCCAAGACCGGGACACCCAAGCCGGGAACATTCAGTACTTC.

The V and J genes are TRBV5-5 and TRBJ1-5; D is undetermined. The CDR3 extends over 12 amino acids. The V end was cut by 7 bases, the J end by 5 bases, with 10 bases between. Looked up from germline, CDR1 is SGHKS and CDR2 is YYEKEE (reference sequence). This CDR3 is CASGRYDQPQHF. In DNA, the CDR3 is TGTGCCAGCGGGAGGTATGATCAGCCCCAGCATTTT.

The chain recombines TRBV24-1 with TRBJ1-5; D is possibly TRBD1 (5 bases). The CDR3 runs 15 residues. Germline CDR1 reads KGHDR; CDR2 reads SFDVKD. V was pared by 5 bases and J by 4 bases, with 14 bases between. The CDR3 is CATSARQGQNQPQHF. In DNA form, the CDR3 reads TGTGCCACCAGTGCAAGGCAGGGCCAAAATCAGCCCCAGCATTTT.

The rearrangement links TRBV19 to TRBJ1-2; D is ambiguous. With 5 bases removed from V and 4 bases from J, the gap between germline ends came to 17 bases. The CDR3 is made up of 15 amino acids. The germline CDR1 and CDR2 sequences are LNHDA and SQIVND (reference sequence). CDR3 amino acids: CASSDSAGGSYGYTF. The CDR3 nucleotides read TGTGCCAGTAGTGATTCGGCGGGTGGGAGCTATGGCTACACCTTC.

This rearrangement joins TRBV9 to TRBJ2-3, with 8 bases aligning to TRBD1. The germline V gene has CDR1 SGDLS and CDR2 YYNGEE. The length of the CDR3 is 14 residues. V dropped 2 bases and J dropped 6; count of bases not matched to a gene: 5. CDR3 sequence: CASSVEGQVDTQYF. The CDR3, as DNA: TGTGCCAGCAGCGTGGAGGGACAGGTTGATACGCAGTATTTT.

This chain connects TRBV2 to TRBJ1-1; D is uncertain. CDR1 is SNHLY, CDR2 FYNNEI, per germline. The CDR3 consists of 15 residues. The V end lost 3 bases, the J end lost 1 base, and 12 bases lay between the germline ends. CDR3 nucleotides: TGTGCCAGCAGTGATTCTCGGCGCGGGAACACTGAAGCTTTCTTT. Residues: CASSDSRRGNTEAFF.

This clone has a single count. The chain employs TRBV18 and TRBJ2-1; TRBD1 aligns across 9 bases. CDR3 length equals 16 residues. J gave up 9 bases and V 2 bases, and 11 bases lay outside the gene matches. Germline CDR1 reads KGHSH; CDR2 reads LQKENI. CDR3 DNA sequence: TGTGCCAGCTCACCAGGAGGGGACAGGGTTTTACGTGAGCAGTTCTTC. It translates to CASSPGGDRVLREQFF.

This chain links TRBV10-2 with TRBJ2-1, with TRBD1 as a possible D gene (5 bases). The germline gives CDR1 WSHSY, CDR2 SAAADI. The CDR3 length is 16 residues. The ends were cut back, 3 bases at V and 0 bases at J, with 12 bases in the middle. DNA for the CDR3: TGCGCCAGCAGTGACCACAGGCTCAGCTCCTACAATGAGCAGTTCTTC. Amino acid sequence: CASSDHRLSSYNEQFF.

The chain carries TRBV30 and TRBJ2-1, with 10 bases fitting TRBD2. The CDR3 runs 14 residues. The V and J ends lost 7 bases and 6 bases, in that order; junction bases with no gene match: 9. Germline values: CDR1 GTSNPN, CDR2 SVGIG (reference sequence). The CDR3 reads CALTAGGPGNEQFF. In DNA form, the CDR3 reads TGTGCCTTAACAGCGGGGGGGCCGGGCAATGAGCAGTTCTTC.

The chain couples TRBV18 to TRBJ2-2; a weak D match, TRBD1 (5 bases). Germline values: CDR1 KGHSH, CDR2 LQKENI. The CDR3 totals 15 residues. The germline V and J ends were trimmed by 2 bases and 6 bases, with 13 bases remaining between them. CDR3 bases: TGTGCCAGCTCACCAGGAGTCCAAGGGGCCGGGGAGCTGTTTTTT. Protein: CASSPGVQGAGELFF.

In its sample, this clone was seen once. The CDR3 DNA follows: TGTGCCAGCAGTAAACAGGGTGGAAAACTGTTTTTT. As protein: CASSKQGGKLFF. The chain recombines TRBV6-5 with TRBJ1-4, with a weak D call TRBD1 (6 bases). The CDR3 runs 12 residues. Germline V gene data show CDR1 as MNHEY and CDR2 as SVGAGI. The V end lost 5 bases, the J end lost 10 bases, and 11 bases lay between the germline ends.

This CDR3 is CATSDRDSDGNYGYTF. CDR3 coding DNA: TGTGCCACCAGTGATCGGGATTCGGACGGAAATTATGGCTACACCTTC. This chain joins TRBV24-1 and TRBJ1-2; D is unresolved. The CDR3 loop spans 16 amino acids. V gave up 3 bases and J gave up 5 bases, with 18 bases separating them. Germline V CDR1 and CDR2: KGHDR, SFDVKD.